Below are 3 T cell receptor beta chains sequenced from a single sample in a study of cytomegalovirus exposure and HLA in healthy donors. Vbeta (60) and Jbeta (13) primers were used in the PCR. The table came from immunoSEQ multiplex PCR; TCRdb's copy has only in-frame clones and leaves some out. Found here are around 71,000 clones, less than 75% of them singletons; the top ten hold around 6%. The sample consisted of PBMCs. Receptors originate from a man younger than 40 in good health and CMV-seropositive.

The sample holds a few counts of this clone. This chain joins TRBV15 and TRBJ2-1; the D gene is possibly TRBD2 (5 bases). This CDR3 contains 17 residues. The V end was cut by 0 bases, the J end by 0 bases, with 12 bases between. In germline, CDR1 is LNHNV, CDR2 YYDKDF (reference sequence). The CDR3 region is CATSRDRETGSYNEQFF. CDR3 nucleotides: TGTGCCACCAGCAGAGATAGGGAGACCGGCTCCTACAATGAGCAGTTCTTC.

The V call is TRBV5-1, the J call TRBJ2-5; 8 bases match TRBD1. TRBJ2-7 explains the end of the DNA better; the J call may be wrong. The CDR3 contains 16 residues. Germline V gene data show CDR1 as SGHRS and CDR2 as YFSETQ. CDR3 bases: TGCGCCAGCAGCTTGAACCCGACAGGGGTTACCTACGAGCAGTACTTC. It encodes CASSLNPTGVTYEQYF.

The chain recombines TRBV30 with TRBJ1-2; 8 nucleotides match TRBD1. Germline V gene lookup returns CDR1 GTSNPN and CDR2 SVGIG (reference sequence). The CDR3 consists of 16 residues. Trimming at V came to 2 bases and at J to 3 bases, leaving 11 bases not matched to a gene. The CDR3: CAWSPGAGQGYYGYTF. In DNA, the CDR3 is TGTGCCTGGAGTCCAGGGGCTGGACAGGGCTACTATGGCTACACCTTC.